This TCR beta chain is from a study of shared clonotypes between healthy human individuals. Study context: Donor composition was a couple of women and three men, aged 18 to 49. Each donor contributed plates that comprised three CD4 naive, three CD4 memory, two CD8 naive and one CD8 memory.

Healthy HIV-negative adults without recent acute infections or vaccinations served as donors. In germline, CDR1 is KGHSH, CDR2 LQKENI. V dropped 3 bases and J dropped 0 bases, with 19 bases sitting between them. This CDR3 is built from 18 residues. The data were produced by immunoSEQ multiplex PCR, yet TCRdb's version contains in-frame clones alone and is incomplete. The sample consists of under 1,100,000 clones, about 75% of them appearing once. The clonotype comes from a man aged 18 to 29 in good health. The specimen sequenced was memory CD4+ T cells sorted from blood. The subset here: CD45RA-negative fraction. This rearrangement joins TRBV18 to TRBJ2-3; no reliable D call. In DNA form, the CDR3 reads TGTGCCAGCTCACCGCTAGTGGTGCAGGCGGTTAGCACAGATACGCAGTATTTT. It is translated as CASSPLVVQAVSTDTQYF.